This T cell receptor (beta chain) stems from a study of blood T cell repertoires in COVID-19. Background on the study: The study drew acute and convalescent COVID-19 samples from the United States, Italy and Spain.

V gave up 7 bases and J gave up 2 bases, with 20 bases separating them. Germline V CDR1 and CDR2: MDHEN, SYDVKM. The CDR3 totals 16 residues. The repertoire was sequenced with immunoSEQ multiplex PCR; TCRdb's copy has only in-frame clones and lacks some. The sample lists about 110,000 clones, 75% to 85% seen once, with 7.9% in the top ten. The material sequenced was peripheral blood. The chain combines TRBV28 with TRBJ2-5; perhaps TRBD1 as D (6 bases). This sequence originates from an elderly woman with active or convalescent COVID-19. The DNA of the CDR3 is TGTGCCAGCACCGTTCTTGGGGGCGTGAGGCAAGAGACCCAGTACTTC. Its protein is CASTVLGGVRQETQYF.